These 16 T cell receptor beta chains originate from one sample sequenced in a study of T cell responses to AZD1222 COVID-19 vaccine. Produced via immunoSEQ multiplex PCR; TCRdb's table is partial and in-frame only. The table has approximately 90,000 clones, roughly 87% seen once. The specimen was peripheral blood, collected on day 0 of AZD1222 vaccination. These receptors were obtained from an adult in good health.

This chain uses TRBV7-2 with TRBJ1-2; D may be TRBD1 (6 bases). The germline V gene has CDR1 SGHTA and CDR2 FQGNSA. CDR3 length: 15 residues. V was pared by 1 base and J by 4 bases, with 13 bases between. The DNA of the CDR3 is TGTGCCAGCAGCTTAGGCGACAGGATCCCCTATGGCTACACCTTC. Translated: CASSLGDRIPYGYTF.

J is TRBJ2-7 and V is TRBV28, with 9 positions matching TRBD1. The V gene's germline CDR1 is MDHEN and CDR2 SYDVKM. The CDR3 covers 14 residues. V was pared by 7 bases and J by 6 bases, with 10 bases of the junction left unmatched. CDR3 sequence reads: CASTLDRGPGEQYF. CDR3 DNA sequence: TGTGCCAGCACCCTGGACAGGGGTCCGGGCGAGCAGTACTTC. Using reference TRBV28 and TRBJ2-7 for the parts outside the CDR3, the full variable domain is DVKVTQSSRYLVKRTGEKVFLECVQDMDHENMFWYRQDPGLGLRLIYFSYDVKMKEKGDIPEGYSVSREKKERFSLILESASTNQTSMYLCASTLDRGPGEQYFGPGTRLTVT.

This clone was counted a single time. The CDR3 DNA reads as TGTGCCAGCAGCCCCCGACGCACAGATACGCAGTATTTT. Translation: CASSPRRTDTQYF. The V gene is TRBV12-3 or TRBV12-4, the J gene TRBJ2-3; D not certain. The CDR3 loop spans 13 amino acids. The V end lost 6 bases, the J end lost 1 base, and 8 bases lay between the germline ends.

The chain recombines TRBV19 with TRBJ1-5, with TRBD1 matching over 8 bases. Trimming cost V 5 bases and J 0 bases; bases outside gene matches: 12. The CDR3 spans 18 residues. The V gene's germline CDR1 is LNHDA and CDR2 SQIVND (reference sequence). The CDR3 DNA reads as TGTGCCAGTAGTCGACGACAGGGGAACGATTATAGCAATCAGCCCCAGCATTTT. This codes for CASSRRQGNDYSNQPQHF.

The chain recombines TRBV11-3 with TRBJ2-3; tentatively, D is TRBD2 (6 bases). V lost 5 bases and J lost 0, with 18 bases in between. Germline loops: CDR1 SGHNT, CDR2 YENEEA. The CDR3 runs 17 residues. This CDR3 is CASSPTPGGESTDTQYF. The CDR3 DNA reads TGTGCCAGCAGCCCCACCCCCGGAGGGGAAAGCACAGATACGCAGTATTTT.

The chain links TRBV7-6 to TRBJ2-7; 12 bases align to TRBD2. Germline CDR1 reads SGHVS; CDR2 reads FNYEAQ. The CDR3 runs 15 residues. J was trimmed by 4 bases and V by 5 bases; bases with no gene match: 6. DNA of the CDR3: TGTGCCAGCAGCCCACTAGCGGGGGGTGTTTACGAGCAGTACTTC. Its protein is CASSPLAGGVYEQYF.

Note on this clone: This could be a read error, since a much larger clone is one nucleotide away. The rearrangement joins TRBV12-5 to TRBJ2-3; 11 positions agree with TRBD2. CDR1 LGHNT and CDR2 FRNRAP come from the germline V gene. CDR3 length: 18 amino acids. With 4 bases clipped from V and 0 bases from J, the junction kept 9 bases outside the gene matches. CDR3 in amino acids: CASGSPSGGTGSTDTQYF. CDR3 nucleotide sequence: TGTGCTAGTGGTTCCCCTAGCGGGGGGACCGGGAGCACAGATACGCAGTATTTT.

This chain joins TRBV20-1 and TRBJ1-4; no firm D call. The germline CDR1 and CDR2 sequences are DFQATT and SNEGSKA (reference sequence). The CDR3 is 11 amino acids. Trimming cost V 3 bases and J 4 bases, with 3 bases left between them. The CDR3 here is CSARINEKLFF. Written as DNA, the CDR3 is TGCAGTGCTAGGATTAATGAAAAACTGTTTTTT.

The chain is built from TRBV13 and TRBJ2-1; 7 bases align to TRBD1. The CDR3 is 16 residues long. Germline V gene sequence: CDR1 PRHDT, CDR2 FYEKMQ (reference sequence). V dropped 4 bases and J dropped 0; count of bases not matched to a gene: 6. The CDR3 nucleotides are TGTGCCAGCAGCTCAACAGGGGATAGCTCCTACAATGAGCAGTTCTTC. It is translated as CASSSTGDSSYNEQFF. The variable domain in full, completed from reference TRBV13 and TRBJ2-1, reads AAGVIQSPRHLIKEKRETATLKCYPIPRHDTVYWYQQGPGQDPQFLISFYEKMQSDKGSIPDRFSAQQFSDYHSELNMSSLELGDSALYFCASSSTGDSSYNEQFFGPGTRLTVL.

This sequence joins TRBV19 and TRBJ1-3, with 9 positions matching TRBD1. CDR3 length: 16 amino acids. Germline CDR1 and CDR2: LNHDA and SQIVND (reference sequence). The ends lost 10 bases at V and 2 bases at J; junction bases unmatched: 12. The CDR3 here is CATRDRVLAAGNTIYF. In DNA form, the CDR3 reads TGTGCCACCCGGGACAGGGTTTTAGCAGCTGGAAACACCATATATTTT.

This clone was recorded a few times. The chain carries TRBV6-4 and TRBJ2-1, with 11 bases aligning to TRBD2. CDR3 length equals 15 residues. Trimming cost V 0 bases and J 6 bases; bases outside gene matches: 1. Per the germline V gene, CDR1 is MRHNA and CDR2 is SNTAGT. The CDR3: CASSDSSGGANEQFF. The CDR3 coding sequence is TGTGCCAGCAGTGACTCTAGCGGGGGGGCCAATGAGCAGTTCTTC.

This clone was counted a few times. The chain carries TRBV5-1 and TRBJ1-2; TRBD1 matches at 12 bases. V was pared by 0 bases and J by 4 bases, with 4 bases of the junction left unmatched. The CDR3 is 16 residues long. Germline V gene sequence: CDR1 SGHRS, CDR2 YFSETQ. The CDR3 nucleotides read TGCGCCAGCAGCTTGGACGGGACAGGGGGCAGCTATGGCTACACCTTC. Residues: CASSLDGTGGSYGYTF.

The chain joins TRBV3-1 (or the pseudogene TRBV3-2) to TRBJ2-1; a possible D gene is TRBD2 (6 bases). Germline V gives CDR1 LGHDT, CDR2 YNNKEL (reference sequence). The ends were cut back, 9 bases at V and 6 bases at J, with 21 bases in the middle. The CDR3 is 15 residues long. CDR3 coding DNA: TGTGCCAGTTCCCTGCCGGGAGCTGGTGGCAATGAGCAGTTCTTC. Translation gives CASSLPGAGGNEQFF.

In its sample, this clone was seen once. V usage is TRBV7-9 and J usage is TRBJ1-1; D ambiguous. The germline V and J ends were trimmed by 6 bases and 4 bases, with 15 bases remaining between them. The CDR3 spans 14 residues. Germline V gives CDR1 SEHNR, CDR2 FQNEAQ (reference sequence). The CDR3, as DNA: TGTGCCAGCAGTCAAGGGAACAGTCGCACTGAAGCTTTCTTT. Its translation: CASSQGNSRTEAFF.

The chain carries TRBV7-2 and TRBJ2-1; 9 nucleotides line up with TRBD2. Germline CDR1 and CDR2: SGHTA and FQGNSA. The CDR3 has 16 residues. Unmatched junction bases numbered 8, after V lost 2 bases and J lost 6 bases. The CDR3 loop is CASSLSGGRVFNEQFF. DNA for the CDR3: TGTGCCAGCAGCTTATCTGGCGGGAGGGTCTTCAATGAGCAGTTCTTC.

The rearrangement uses TRBV27 and TRBJ1-1; no definite D call. This CDR3 has 13 residues. The V and J ends lost 2 bases and 0 bases respectively, with 4 bases between them. The germline V gene encodes CDR1 MNHEY and CDR2 SMNVEV (reference sequence). CDR3 sequence: CASSLVMNTEAFF. DNA for the CDR3: TGTGCCAGCAGTTTAGTGATGAACACTGAAGCTTTCTTT.